This T cell receptor beta chain stems from a study of T cell repertoires in cytomegalovirus infection (dated by TCRdb to the late 2010s). Regarding the complete study: Alongside well-studied HLA-B-restricted epitopes, the peptide stimulations were aimed at recently identified HLA-C-restricted CMV epitopes, whose presentation resists viral immunomodulation. The HLA type of each donor mattered for the analysis, because public TCR beta signatures pointed to carriage of CMV infection along with the matching HLA type. Broad study findings and their caveats: Carriers of CMV infection plus the relevant HLA type were discriminated by the cumulative frequency of public TCR beta family members in the study cohort and in an independent approximately 360-donor cohort. The ex vivo response was dominated by HLA-C-restricted CMV-specific TCR beta clonotypes, which also provided the single most frequent clonotype in two of eight donors.

A note on this clonotype: Its antigen has not been determined. No clone much larger than this one lies a single base away; base qualities are absent.

The label giving this sample's treatment or condition can be read as: in vitro stimulation with specific CMV peptide epitopes to enrich CMV-specific T cells. Sequenced on an Illumina HiSeq 1500. TCRdb itself trimmed the public reads at Q25 with fastp, ran MiXCR and retained productive beta chains. A single entry per CDR3 protein holds the most common genes and DNA from its merged rows. This sample is represented by fewer than 850,000 distinct CDR3 sequences; about 28% of them were singletons. Of the sample, less than 15% is held by the ten largest clones. This receptor was identified in a human donor in good health (CMV status not recorded). Some clones in this sample may be carry-over from other donors' samples. This sample comprised cultured CD8+ T cells from PBMCs, obtained from culture after CMV antigen stimulation.

Read as DNA, the sequence is TGTGCCACCAGTGATTTGTTGGAGGGCAGTGAGCAGTTCTTC. Its coded protein is CATSDLLEGSEQFF. The receptor chain draws on TRBV24-1 and TRBJ2-1; the D segment could be TRBD2, given 6 matching bases. From the cysteine through the phenylalanine, the CDR3 covers 14 amino acids. The sequence is cut down to CDR3 DNA, 42 bases in frame from base 1. Cut back by 0 bases and 9 bases, the V and J ends lie 11 bases apart. From the germline V gene, CDR1 is KGHDR and CDR2 is SFDVKD.